These T cell receptor beta chains were read from a single sample in a study of OX40 agonist ivuxolimab in advanced cancers. Profiled with immunoSEQ multiplex PCR; TCRdb holds only in-frame clones, not every one. Of about 79,000 clones listed, approximately 88% are singletons. The sample was CD4+ or CD8+ T cells sorted from blood, taken in a trial of the OX40 agonist ivuxolimab. These receptors were taken from an adult with an advanced solid tumor such as melanoma, head and neck, liver or kidney cancer. The CDR3 runs from the conserved cysteine through the conserved F or W. D genes are given only for firm matches. Not every row has a clone size; where given, it reads once, few, many or a size class.

TRBJ1-1 . few TRBV30 CAWSIQENTEAFF TGTGCCTGGAGTATTCAGGAGAACACTGAAGCTTTCTTT
TRBJ1-1 . . TRBV28 CASTRTPSTEAFF TGTGCCAGCACAAGGACACCGAGCACTGAAGCTTTCTTT
TRBJ1-3 . . TRBV6-5 CASSPRVGNTIYF TGTGCCAGCAGTCCCAGGGTAGGAAACACCATATATTTT
TRBJ2-1 TRBD2 . TRBV18 CASSLGLAGDNEQFF TGTGCCAGCTCATTAGGACTAGCGGGAGACAATGAGCAGTTCTTC
TRBJ2-2 TRBD2 . TRBV29-1 CSVGTSGNTGELFF TGCAGCGTAGGAACTAGCGGGAACACCGGGGAGCTGTTTTTT
TRBJ1-5 . . TRBV28 CASSLGGAGQPQHF TGTGCCAGCAGTTTAGGGGGGGCGGGGCAGCCCCAGCATTTT
TRBJ1-4 . . TRBV30 CAWSLGQTPTNEKLFF TGTGCCTGGAGTTTAGGACAGACCCCAACTAATGAAAAACTGTTTTTT
TRBJ1-1 . . TRBV11-1 CASSLVRGTTEAFF TGTGCCAGCAGCTTAGTACGGGGGACCACTGAAGCTTTCTTT
TRBJ1-2 . . TRBV27 CASSLRRGDYGYTF TGTGCCAGCAGTTTAAGGCGGGGGGACTATGGCTACACCTTC
TRBJ2-1 TRBD1 few TRBV5-1 CASSEQGAPASGEQFF TGCGCCAGCAGCGAACAGGGGGCGCCGGCTAGCGGAGAGCAGTTCTTC
TRBJ2-1 . . TRBV2 CASKTGTIYNEQFF TGTGCCAGCAAAACCGGGACCATATACAATGAGCAGTTCTTC
TRBJ1-1 TRBD1 . TRBV6-1 CASSELRDRGAMNTEAFF TGTGCCAGCAGTGAATTACGGGACAGGGGAGCCATGAACACTGAAGCTTTCTTT
TRBJ2-4 TRBD2 . TRBV7-8 CASSLAPSGIAKNIQYF TGTGCCAGCAGCTTAGCGCCCAGCGGGATAGCCAAAAACATTCAGTACTTC
TRBJ2-1 . . TRBV5-1 CASSLREYNEQFF TGCGCCAGCAGCTTGAGGGAGTACAATGAGCAGTTCTTC
TRBJ2-1 TRBD2 . TRBV4-1 CASSHSGLAGGPLFYNEQFF TGCGCCAGCAGCCACTCCGGACTAGCGGGAGGGCCTTTGTTCTACAATGAGCAGTTCTTC
TRBJ1-1 . . TRBV6-5 CASLDRASGGEAFF TGTGCCAGCCTCGACAGAGCCTCGGGCGGTGAAGCTTTCTTT
TRBJ2-1 . . TRBV28 CASRPVIPGQFQNEQFF TGTGCCAGCCGACCAGTTATTCCGGGACAATTTCAGAATGAGCAGTTCTTC
TRBJ2-1 TRBD2 . TRBV18 CASSPLSGGDNEQFF TGTGCCAGCTCACCACTTAGCGGGGGGGATAATGAGCAGTTCTTC
TRBJ1-5 . once TRBV7-9 CASSLGVSQPQHF TGTGCCAGCAGCTTAGGGGTGAGTCAGCCCCAGCATTTT
TRBJ2-1 TRBD2 . TRBV5-1 CASSLDSGRRVFF TGCGCCAGCAGCTTAGATAGCGGGAGGAGGGTGTTCTTC
TRBJ1-1 . . TRBV30 CAWSSEGNTEAFF TGTGCCTGGAGTAGCGAGGGGAACACTGAAGCTTTCTTT
TRBJ2-6 . . TRBV19 CASSIATGRLGANVLTF TGTGCCAGTAGTATAGCGACAGGGAGGCTTGGGGCCAACGTCCTGACTTTC
TRBJ1-2 . . TRBV6-1 CASSPTQGSYGYTF TGTGCCAGCAGTCCCACGCAGGGAAGCTATGGCTACACCTTC
TRBJ1-1 . . TRBV18 CASSPIKNTEAFF TGTGCCAGCTCACCAATCAAGAACACTGAAGCTTTCTTT
TRBJ2-7 . . TRBV7-3 CASSLMGGADYEQYF TGTGCCAGCAGCTTAATGGGGGGCGCGGACTACGAGCAGTACTTC
TRBJ2-2 TRBD1 . TRBV10-3 CAIMGQGGTGELFF TGTGCCATCATGGGACAGGGAGGCACCGGGGAGCTGTTTTTT
TRBJ1-4 . . TRBV7-9 CASSLGQGEGEKLFF TGTGCCAGCAGCTTAGGCCAAGGGGAAGGTGAAAAACTGTTTTTT
TRBJ1-5 TRBD1 . TRBV15 CATSRGDRISNQPQHF TGTGCCACCAGCAGAGGGGACAGGATTAGCAATCAGCCCCAGCATTTT
TRBJ2-3 TRBD2 . TRBV7-9 CASSFGTSGSTDTQYF TGTGCCAGCAGCTTTGGGACTAGCGGATCCACAGATACGCAGTATTTT
TRBJ2-2 . . TRBV6-1 CASSEPSRGELFF TGTGCCAGCAGTGAACCCTCCAGAGGGGAGCTGTTTTTT
TRBJ2-4 . once TRBV28 CASSLYRGKLAKNIQYF TGTGCCAGCAGTTTATATCGGGGCAAACTAGCCAAAAACATTCAGTACTTC
TRBJ1-6 TRBD1 . TRBV11-3 CASSLGQGNSPLHF TGTGCCAGCAGCTTAGGACAGGGGAATTCACCCCTCCACTTT
TRBJ2-7 TRBD1 few TRBV14 CASSPFGQGAQYF TGTGCCAGCAGCCCCTTTGGACAGGGAGCGCAGTACTTC
TRBJ2-7 . . TRBV18 CASSETRGWEQYF TGTGCCAGCTCAGAGACGAGGGGGTGGGAGCAGTACTTC
TRBJ1-6 . . TRBV5-8 CASSPGGPNSPLHF TGTGCCAGCAGCCCGGGGGGTCCCAATTCACCCCTCCACTTT
TRBJ2-5 . once TRBV7-9 CASTWGGQETQYF TGTGCCAGCACTTGGGGCGGTCAAGAGACCCAGTACTTC
TRBJ1-2 . . TRBV28 CASTPQGNYGYTF TGTGCCAGCACCCCCCAGGGGAACTATGGCTACACCTTC
TRBJ2-2 TRBD2 . TRBV5-1 CASSSTVPGLAGTNTGELFF TGCGCCAGCAGCTCGACAGTCCCGGGACTAGCGGGAACGAACACCGGGGAGCTGTTTTTT
TRBJ2-4 . . TRBV7-3 CASSPTGTMGIQYF TGTGCCAGCAGCCCTACCGGGACAATGGGCATTCAGTACTTC
TRBJ1-3 . . TRBV6-4 CASTVRDGYSGNTIYF TGTGCCAGCACCGTAAGGGACGGCTACTCTGGAAACACCATATATTTT
TRBJ1-2 TRBD1 . TRBV11-2 CASSLGQGLNYGYTF TGTGCCAGCAGCCTCGGACAGGGATTGAACTATGGCTACACCTTC
TRBJ2-5 TRBD2 . TRBV19 CASSITASGSLREETQYF TGTGCCAGTAGTATCACGGCAAGCGGGAGTCTGAGAGAAGAGACCCAGTACTTC
TRBJ2-6 . . TRBV27 CASSLYAEGGANVLTF TGTGCCAGCAGTTTATATGCCGAGGGCGGGGCCAACGTCCTGACTTTC
TRBJ2-5 TRBD1 . TRBV7-3 CASSLQGQGGETQYF TGTGCCAGCAGCTTACAGGGACAGGGCGGGGAGACCCAGTACTTC
TRBJ1-1 . few TRBV5-1 CASSLAGWGLNTEAFF TGCGCCAGCAGCTTGGCGGGTTGGGGGCTGAACACTGAAGCTTTCTTT